Below, 19 T cell receptor beta chains from the same sample are listed, as sequenced in a study of cytomegalovirus exposure and HLA in healthy donors. The PCR was carried out with 60 Vbeta primers and 13 Jbeta primers. Profiled with immunoSEQ multiplex PCR; TCRdb holds only in-frame clones, not every one. Of 93,000 or so clones in the sample, around four fifths were seen once. Sequences were obtained from PBMCs. These receptor sequences come from a woman aged 18-35 years in good health and CMV-seropositive.

A few counts support this clone. This sequence joins TRBV18 and TRBJ2-7; TRBD1 aligns across 8 bases. Germline V gene lookup returns CDR1 KGHSH and CDR2 LQKENI. Unmatched junction bases numbered 5, after V lost 5 bases and J lost 5 bases. The CDR3 is 13 residues long. The CDR3 spells CASSRQGFHEQYF. The CDR3 nucleotides are TGTGCCAGCTCAAGACAGGGGTTCCACGAGCAGTACTTC. Full variable domain (missing parts from reference TRBV18 and TRBJ2-7): NAGVMQNPRHLVRRRGQEARLRCSPMKGHSHVYWYRQLPEEGLKFMVYLQKENIIDESGMPKERFSAEFPKEGPSILRIQQVVRGDSAAYFCASSRQGFHEQYFGPGTRLTVT.

The gene calls are TRBV12-5 and TRBJ1-3, with no clear D. The CDR3 totals 13 residues. Germline CDR1 is LGHNT and CDR2 is FRNRAP. V lost 6 bases and J 2 bases, leaving 8 bases between the germline ends. DNA of the CDR3: TGTGCTAGTGGCATAGAGACTGGAAACACCATATATTTT. Residues: CASGIETGNTIYF.

There are a few counts of this clone. The V call is TRBV27, the J call TRBJ1-1; tentatively, D is TRBD1 (6 bases). Germline CDR1 reads MNHEY; CDR2 reads SMNVEV (reference sequence). This CDR3 has 12 amino acids. V shed 3 bases and J shed 10 bases, with 12 bases lying between them. This chain's CDR3 is CASSFEGGRAFF. CDR3 nucleotide sequence: TGTGCCAGCAGTTTTGAGGGGGGGAGAGCTTTCTTT.

The chain links TRBV4-1 to TRBJ2-7; 7 nucleotides agree with TRBD1. V was clipped by 4 bases and J by 2 bases; unmatched bases: 2. This CDR3 is built from 13 residues. Germline CDR1 and CDR2: MGHRA and YSYEKL. CDR3 in DNA: TGCGCCAGCAGCCCCGGACAGGCCTACGAGCAGTACTTC. Translation gives CASSPGQAYEQYF.

The chain's CDR3 is CASSQPLNRGNTIYF. CDR3 in DNA: TGCGCCAGCAGCCAACCACTAAACAGGGGAAACACCATATATTTT. The chain has TRBV4-1 and TRBJ1-3, with a possible D match to TRBD1 (5 bases). Germline loops: CDR1 MGHRA, CDR2 YSYEKL. CDR3 length equals 15 residues. V was trimmed by 2 bases and J by 4 bases, leaving 12 bases between them.

The table lists this clone with a count of one. The chain links TRBV20-1 to TRBJ2-7, with D perhaps matching TRBD2 (5 bases). This CDR3 region has 10 residues. The germline V and J ends were trimmed by 5 bases and 4 bases, with 6 bases remaining between them. Germline lookup yields CDR1 DFQATT and CDR2 SNEGSKA (reference sequence). CDR3 region: CSAQRYEQYF. The CDR3, as DNA: TGCAGTGCTCAGCGGTACGAGCAGTACTTC.

This clone appeared once. V and J are TRBV2 and TRBJ1-2, with 10 bases that match TRBD1. Unmatched junction bases numbered 8, after V lost 9 bases and J lost 4 bases. The CDR3 consists of 14 residues. Germline CDR1 is SNHLY and CDR2 is FYNNEI. The CDR3 nucleotides are TGTGCCAGTTCGGGACAGGGGACAATCTATGGCTACACCTTC. As protein: CASSGQGTIYGYTF.

This chain joins TRBV27 and TRBJ2-7; D may be TRBD1 (8 bases). The germline gives CDR1 MNHEY, CDR2 SMNVEV (reference sequence). V lost 7 bases and J lost 2, with 27 bases in between. This CDR3 is built from 18 residues. The CDR3 here is CASTTRDRRSGKAYEQYF. Here the CDR3 DNA reads TGTGCCAGCACAACGCGGGACAGGAGGAGCGGGAAGGCCTACGAGCAGTACTTC.

V usage is TRBV6-5 and J usage is TRBJ2-5, with TRBD1 matching over 9 bases. Per germline, CDR1 MNHEY and CDR2 SVGAGI. The V and J ends lost 6 bases and 3 bases, in that order; junction bases with no gene match: 8. The CDR3 contains 15 residues. CDR3 nucleotide sequence: TGTGCCAGCAGAAAGGGACAGGGTCGGAAAGAGACCCAGTACTTC. Translated: CASRKGQGRKETQYF.

The chain joins TRBV6-1 to TRBJ1-3, with D possibly being TRBD1 (6 bases). The germline V and J ends were trimmed by 5 bases and 4 bases, with 9 bases remaining between them. In germline, CDR1 is MNHNS, CDR2 SASEGT. This CDR3 is built from 13 residues. The chain's CDR3 is CASSSQGGNTIYF. CDR3 DNA sequence: TGTGCCAGCAGTTCACAGGGCGGAAACACCATATATTTT.

This rearrangement joins TRBV28 to TRBJ2-1; 9 nucleotides align to TRBD1. Germline values: CDR1 MDHEN, CDR2 SYDVKM. This CDR3 contains 17 residues. With 3 bases clipped from V and 9 bases from J, the junction kept 15 bases outside the gene matches. The CDR3 DNA reads TGTGCCAGCAGTTTGAGTTATGGGGGACAGGGTATCGGTGAGCAGTTCTTC. It codes for CASSLSYGGQGIGEQFF.

The J gene is TRBJ1-6, the V gene TRBV5-1; TRBD1 matches at 7 bases. This CDR3 has 16 amino acids. The junction had 3 bases not matched to a gene; V was cut back by 0 bases and J by 3 bases. CDR1 SGHRS and CDR2 YFSETQ come from the germline V gene. CDR3 protein: CASSLGRQGYNSPLHF. The CDR3 nucleotides read TGCGCCAGCAGCTTGGGTCGACAGGGCTATAATTCACCCCTCCACTTT.

V is TRBV7-3 and J is TRBJ2-2; D might be TRBD1 (5 bases). This CDR3 comprises 14 residues. The V gene's germline CDR1 is SGHTA and CDR2 FQGTGA. Deletions cut 2 bases from V and 5 bases from J, with 9 bases between. Written as DNA, the CDR3 is TGTGCCAGCAGCTTAGTTCAGGGAACCGGGGAGCTGTTTTTT. Translation: CASSLVQGTGELFF. The full variable domain, in which reference TRBV7-3 and TRBJ2-2 provide the parts outside the CDR3, is GAGVSQTPSNKVTEKGKYVELRCDPISGHTALYWYRQSLGQGPEFLIYFQGTGAADDSGLPNDRFFAVRPEGSVSTLKIQRTERGDSAVYLCASSLVQGTGELFFGEGSRLTVL.

This clone was detected only once. J is TRBJ2-7 and V is TRBV5-4; 12 bases fit TRBD2. This CDR3 has 17 amino acids. Germline V gene sequence: CDR1 SGHNT, CDR2 YYREEE (reference sequence). The V and J ends lost 4 bases and 5 bases, in that order; junction bases with no gene match: 13. CDR3 residues: CASSRTLLAGGFHEQYF. The CDR3 nucleotides are TGTGCCAGCAGCCGCACGTTACTAGCGGGAGGATTCCACGAGCAGTACTTC.

The chain couples TRBV29-1 to TRBJ2-7; D remains ambiguous. CDR1 SQVTM and CDR2 ANQGSEA come from the germline V gene. V shed 4 bases and J shed 1 base, with 8 bases lying between them. The CDR3 is made up of 12 amino acids. The CDR3 DNA is TGCAGCGTTGTCCTCGAGTCCTACGAGCAGTACTTC. It codes for CSVVLESYEQYF.

This clone has a single count. The chain is built from TRBV9 and TRBJ1-3; D uncertain. From germline, CDR1 is SGDLS and CDR2 YYNGEE. V dropped 3 bases and J dropped 4 bases, with 5 bases sitting between them. This CDR3 has 12 amino acids. Here the CDR3 reads CASSAQGNTIYF. The CDR3 DNA reads as TGTGCCAGCAGCGCCCAGGGAAACACCATATATTTT.

The chain links TRBV18 to TRBJ1-3; 7 nucleotides line up with TRBD1. This CDR3 region has 14 residues. After removal of 3 bases from V and 1 base from J, the junction contained 0 bases not matched to a gene. The germline gives CDR1 KGHSH, CDR2 LQKENI. The CDR3 here is CASSPTGSGNTIYF. CDR3 nucleotides: TGTGCCAGCTCACCGACAGGGTCTGGAAACACCATATATTTT.

The DNA of the CDR3 is TGTGCCAGCTCAGGACAGACAGGCCCGCAAGAGACCCAGTACTTC. As protein: CASSGQTGPQETQYF. This rearrangement joins TRBV2 to TRBJ2-5; D perhaps matches TRBD1 (6 bases). The CDR3 is 15 residues long. Germline CDR1 is SNHLY and CDR2 is FYNNEI. V lost 8 bases and J 2 bases, leaving 18 bases between the germline ends.

The chain combines TRBV11-2 with TRBJ2-7; perhaps TRBD2 as D (6 bases). The CDR3 runs to 14 residues. Trimming took off 7 bases at V and 2 bases at J, with 15 bases between the two ends. The germline V gene has CDR1 SGHAT and CDR2 FQNNGV. In nucleotides, the CDR3 is TGTGCCAGCAACCTTTGGGAGGCTACCTACGAGCAGTACTTC. Its protein product is CASNLWEATYEQYF.